The 2 T cell receptor beta chains given below trace back to one sample, sequenced in a study of T cells in narcolepsy. Generated by immunoSEQ multiplex PCR, the TCRdb table keeps only in-frame clones and is missing some. The data show tens of thousands of clones, about four fifths seen once. Input material: memory (CD45RA-) CD4+ T cells from blood. Source of these receptors: a human donor in good health.

J is TRBJ2-3 and V is TRBV10-3; D is ambiguous. In germline, CDR1 is ENHRY, CDR2 SYGVKD. This CDR3 region has 15 residues. V lost 0 bases to trimming and J lost 1 base, with 8 bases between them. CDR3 region: CAISESRSGTDTQYF. The DNA for the CDR3 is TGTGCCATCAGTGAGTCGAGAAGCGGCACAGATACGCAGTATTTT.

This sequence joins TRBV19 and TRBJ2-7, with D unresolved. From germline, CDR1 is LNHDA and CDR2 SQIVND (reference sequence). This CDR3 spans 14 amino acids. The germline V and J ends were trimmed by 4 bases and 0 bases, with 10 bases remaining between them. The CDR3 DNA reads TGTGCCAGTAGTAGGGTCCCGAGCTCCTACGAGCAGTACGTC. Translating gives CASSRVPSSYEQYV.